These 31 T cell receptor beta chains were sequenced from one sample in a study of post-analysis software for immune sequencing data. Researchers reported that TCR beta cDNA libraries carried unique molecular identifiers. Via MiXCR, TCRdb re-called the PCR reads, giving one row per CDR3 protein. The data contain hundreds of thousands of distinct CDR3 sequences, less than 35% of them singletons. Study-level points and caveats: With TRBV5-6, TRBV5-1 and TRBV20-1 included, about five TRBV segments were more frequent in patients than in controls.

These TCRs' antigens remain unknown. Sequencing input: blood. The source is a girl under 18 with multiple sclerosis.

This clonotype has more than one count but fewer than ten. The V call is TRBV27, the J call TRBJ2-5, with D perhaps given as TRBD1 or TRBD2 (6 bases each). CDR1 is MNHEY and CDR2 is SMNVEV in the germline V gene (reference sequence). V was cut by 0 bases and J by 5 bases, with 13 bases left in between. The CDR3 consists of 15 residues. DNA of the CDR3: TGTGCCAGCAGTTTATCAGGAAGGGGGGAGGAGACCCAGTACTTC. This codes for CASSLSGRGEETQYF.

The chain recombines TRBV6-6 with TRBJ2-1, with a weak D call TRBD2 (7 bases). Trimming pared 5 bases from V and 6 bases from J, leaving 14 bases between. CDR1 and CDR2 (germline): MNHNY, SVGAGI (reference sequence). This CDR3 has 14 amino acids. CDR3 in DNA: TGTGCCAGCAGTGGGGACATAGCGGGCAATGAGCAGTTCTTC. Protein product: CASSGDIAGNEQFF.

This clonotype has more than one count but fewer than ten. The chain combines TRBV29-1 with TRBJ2-1; D perhaps matches TRBD1 (5 bases). The CDR3 length is 11 residues. V was shortened by 6 bases and J by 10 bases, with 13 bases between the two germline ends. The V gene's germline CDR1 is SQVTM and CDR2 ANQGSEA. CDR3 DNA: TGCAGCGTCGGACATGCAGGGGAGCAGTTCTTC. It encodes CSVGHAGEQFF.

This chain uses TRBV7-9 with TRBJ1-4; D unresolved. The CDR3 has 13 residues. V lost 5 bases and J 6 bases, leaving 10 bases between the germline ends. CDR1 is SEHNR and CDR2 is FQNEAQ in the germline V gene (reference sequence). The CDR3 loop is CASSLRAYEKLFF. CDR3 nucleotides: TGTGCCAGCAGCCTGCGGGCCTATGAAAAACTGTTTTTT. Supplemented by reference TRBV7-9 and TRBJ1-4, the full variable domain reads DTGVSQNPRHKITKRGQNVTFRCDPISEHNRLYWYRQTLGQGPEFLTYFQNEAQLEKSRLLSDRFSAERPKGSFSTLEIQRTEQGDSAMYLCASSLRAYEKLFFGSGTQLSVL.

This clonotype was observed many times. V and J are TRBV4-3 and TRBJ2-6, with a possible D match to TRBD2 (5 bases). The CDR3 runs 16 residues. Per the germline V gene, CDR1 is LGHNA and CDR2 is YSLEER. Between the trimmed V and J ends, which lost 0 bases and 1 base, there was a span of 7 bases. The CDR3 region has the DNA TGCGCCAGCAGCCAAGATCGGGGATCTGGGGCCAACGTCCTGACTTTC. Translating it yields CASSQDRGSGANVLTF.

This clonotype was found a few times. The CDR3 region has the DNA TGTGCCAGCAGCGCAGGGGGCGCTCGGAATGAGCAGTTCTTC. Its translation is CASSAGGARNEQFF. The V and J genes are TRBV9 and TRBJ2-1, with 8 positions matching TRBD1. CDR1 and CDR2 (germline): SGDLS, YYNGEE. The junction had 6 bases not matched to a gene; V was cut back by 3 bases and J by 7 bases. This CDR3 is built from 14 residues.

This clonotype occurred a few times. V and J are TRBV6-6 and TRBJ2-4; the match to TRBD1 covers 8 bases. Gene TRBJ2-7 matches the end of the DNA better, so the J call may be wrong. This CDR3 region has 15 residues. The germline V gene has CDR1 MNHNY and CDR2 SVGAGI (reference sequence). The CDR3 DNA follows: TGTGCCAGCAGTTACGTATCAGGGGGCGTCTACGAGCAGTACTTC. This encodes CASSYVSGGVYEQYF.

The DNA for the CDR3 is TGTGCCATCACCAAAGGGACTAGCAGGCGCACAGATACGCAGTATTTT. This translates into CAITKGTSRRTDTQYF. The chain has TRBV10-3 and TRBJ2-3; 9 nucleotides align to TRBD2. J gave up 1 base and V 7 bases, and 9 bases lay outside the gene matches. CDR3 length: 16 residues. Germline V gene sequence: CDR1 ENHRY, CDR2 SYGVKD.

The chain recombines TRBV29-1 with TRBJ2-7; the match to TRBD1 covers 10 bases. V dropped 6 bases and J dropped 0; count of bases not matched to a gene: 11. The CDR3 spans 16 residues. Germline CDR1 is SQVTM and CDR2 is ANQGSEA. The CDR3 region is CSVGSDRGLSSYEQYF. Here the CDR3 DNA reads TGCAGCGTCGGATCCGACAGGGGGCTAAGCTCCTACGAGCAGTACTTC.

The chain joins TRBV28 to TRBJ1-1; D call uncertain. Per the germline V gene, CDR1 is MDHEN and CDR2 is SYDVKM. The CDR3 runs 14 residues. Trimming took 8 bases from V and 3 from J, leaving 16 bases between them. The DNA of the CDR3 is TGTGCCAGCGCACGGTCCCAGCAATACACTGAAGCTTTCTTT. Protein sequence: CASARSQQYTEAFF. The variable domain in full, with the rest retrieved from reference TRBV28 and TRBJ1-1, is DVKVTQSSRYLVKRTGEKVFLECVQDMDHENMFWYRQDPGLGLRLIYFSYDVKMKEKGDIPEGYSVSREKKERFSLILESASTNQTSMYLCASARSQQYTEAFFGQGTRLTVV.

The rearrangement joins TRBV20-1 to TRBJ1-3; no clear D. Trimming removed 2 bases from V and 0 bases from J, with 11 bases in between. There are 15 residues in the CDR3. Germline assignment: CDR1 DFQATT and CDR2 SNEGSKA (reference sequence). CDR3 residues: CSARSPSHSGNTIYF. Here the CDR3 DNA reads TGCAGTGCTAGATCACCCAGCCACTCTGGAAACACCATATATTTT.

This clonotype was recorded at least ten times. The chain is built from TRBV29-1 and TRBJ2-3; D might be TRBD1 (6 bases). Germline V lookup: CDR1 SQVTM, CDR2 ANQGSEA. Trimming cost V 3 bases and J 7 bases, with 14 bases left between them. This CDR3 comprises 13 residues. The CDR3 nucleotides read TGCAGCGTTGATTCGGCAGGGGAGTATACGCAGTATTTT. It encodes CSVDSAGEYTQYF.

This chain links TRBV10-3 with TRBJ2-7; 9 bases map to TRBD2. CDR1 and CDR2 (germline): ENHRY, SYGVKD. The CDR3 is made up of 15 amino acids. J lost 2 bases, V lost 10 bases, and 12 bases had no gene match. The CDR3 here is CATGRAGGTPYEQYF. The CDR3 bases are TGTGCCACCGGTCGGGCGGGAGGGACTCCCTACGAGCAGTACTTC.

The CDR3 spells CASSLMGAYNEQFF. In DNA form, the CDR3 reads TGTGCCAGCAGCTTAATGGGGGCCTACAATGAGCAGTTCTTC. This chain connects TRBV7-2 to TRBJ2-1; D might be TRBD1 or TRBD2, each matching 5 bases. V lost 2 bases, J lost 2 bases, and 7 bases lay in between. The CDR3 has 14 amino acids. Germline V gene data show CDR1 as SGHTA and CDR2 as FQGNSA.

In its sample, this clonotype was seen a few times. V usage is TRBV5-1 and J usage is TRBJ2-3; possibly TRBD1 for D (6 bases). Trimming removed 4 bases from V and 5 bases from J, with 17 bases in between. Looked up from germline, CDR1 is SGHRS and CDR2 is YFSETQ. The length of the CDR3 is 15 residues. DNA for the CDR3: TGCGCCAGCAGCGCGGACTGGGGGCCGCAAGATACGCAGTATTTT. It yields the protein CASSADWGPQDTQYF.

The chain is built from TRBV20-1 and TRBJ2-1, with 7 bases aligning to TRBD1. The CDR3 covers 13 residues. Losses at the gene ends were 6 bases for V and 7 bases for J; bases not matched to a gene: 9. Germline V lookup: CDR1 DFQATT, CDR2 SNEGSKA (reference sequence). The CDR3 DNA follows: TGCAGTGCCACGAAGACAGGGACGAATGAGCAGTTCTTC. This sequence encodes CSATKTGTNEQFF.

This clonotype has just a few counts. The V call is TRBV6-4, the J call TRBJ2-1; TRBD2 might be the D (5 bases). The CDR3 covers 13 residues. Germline CDR1 MRHNA, CDR2 SNTAGT. Trimming pared 5 bases from V and 8 bases from J, leaving 13 bases between. This chain's CDR3 is CASSRVAWDEQFF. The DNA of the CDR3 is TGTGCCAGCAGTCGAGTAGCGTGGGATGAGCAGTTCTTC.

This clonotype has just a few counts. The chain joins TRBV29-1 to TRBJ2-1; 7 nucleotides agree with TRBD1. Germline V gives CDR1 SQVTM, CDR2 ANQGSEA. This CDR3 is 14 amino acids long. CDR3 in DNA: TGCATCCCAGGTAGGGTCGGTGGACAGGATGAGCAGTTCTTC. Translation gives CIPGRVGGQDEQFF.

A few counts support this clonotype. The chain has TRBV28 and TRBJ1-6; D is unclear. The CDR3 covers 11 residues. The germline gives CDR1 MDHEN, CDR2 SYDVKM. V was pared by 7 bases and J by 8 bases, with 6 bases between. This CDR3 is CASTGYSPLHF. The CDR3 DNA reads as TGTGCCAGCACAGGTTATTCACCCCTCCACTTT. Filled out from reference TRBV28 and TRBJ1-6, the complete variable domain reads DVKVTQSSRYLVKRTGEKVFLECVQDMDHENMFWYRQDPGLGLRLIYFSYDVKMKEKGDIPEGYSVSREKKERFSLILESASTNQTSMYLCASTGYSPLHFGNGTRLTVT.

V is TRBV20-1 and J is TRBJ2-3; 13 nucleotides agree with TRBD2. Unmatched junction bases numbered 5, after V lost 6 bases and J lost 5 bases. The CDR3 spans 14 residues. Per germline, CDR1 DFQATT and CDR2 SNEGSKA (reference sequence). This CDR3 reads CSAPGLAGIDTQYF. In DNA, the CDR3 is TGCAGTGCGCCGGGACTAGCGGGAATAGATACGCAGTATTTT.

The V gene is TRBV20-1, the J gene TRBJ2-3; D may be TRBD1 (6 bases). The CDR3 is 13 amino acids. The ends were cut back, 0 bases at V and 5 bases at J, with 9 bases in the middle. Germline lookup yields CDR1 DFQATT and CDR2 SNEGSKA (reference sequence). The CDR3 DNA sequence: TGCAGTGCTAGAGAAGGACAGATAGATACGCAGTATTTT. It specifies CSAREGQIDTQYF.

The chain uses TRBV5-5 and TRBJ2-7; 9 bases are a match to TRBD1. Germline assignment: CDR1 SGHKS and CDR2 YYEKEE (reference sequence). The J segment lost 4 bases and the V segment lost 0 bases, leaving 8 bases of the junction unmatched. CDR3 size: 16 residues. DNA for the CDR3: TGTGCCAGCAGCTTGGGATCCGGGACAGGGCCTTACGAGCAGTACTTC. Translated: CASSLGSGTGPYEQYF.

The J gene is TRBJ2-2, the V gene TRBV24-1, with 12 bases matching TRBD1. V lost 8 bases to trimming and J lost 3 bases; unmatched junction nucleotides: 12. CDR1 is KGHDR, CDR2 SFDVKD, per germline. The length of the CDR3 is 18 residues. CDR3 residues: CATNGGDRGLLDTGELFF. The CDR3 DNA reads as TGTGCCACCAACGGGGGGGACAGGGGGCTTTTGGACACCGGGGAGCTGTTTTTT.

This clonotype has only a few counts. The rearrangement links TRBV20-1 to TRBJ1-5, with 7 nucleotides matching TRBD1. V was pared by 6 bases and J by 3 bases, with 5 bases of the junction left unmatched. Germline lookup yields CDR1 DFQATT and CDR2 SNEGSKA (reference sequence). The CDR3 is 13 amino acids. CDR3: CSALQGINQPQHF. CDR3 in DNA: TGCAGTGCCTTACAGGGGATCAATCAGCCCCAGCATTTT.

The CDR3 bases are TGCGCCAGCAGCCCTACCACAGGGGGGAGCTCTGGGGCCAACGTCCTGACTTTC. This encodes CASSPTTGGSSGANVLTF. The V gene is TRBV5-1, the J gene TRBJ2-6; 8 bases fit TRBD1. Germline assignment: CDR1 SGHRS and CDR2 YFSETQ. The V gene end was trimmed by 4 bases and the J gene end by 0 bases; junction bases not matched to a gene: 9. This CDR3 region has 18 residues.

This clonotype was counted a few times. This chain uses TRBV12-3 or TRBV12-4 with TRBJ2-3; TRBD1 matches at 8 bases. V lost 5 bases to trimming and J lost 0 bases; unmatched junction nucleotides: 10. This CDR3 spans 17 amino acids. In DNA form, the CDR3 reads TGTGCCAGCAGTCCCAGACAGGGGACAACTAGCACAGATACGCAGTATTTT. This codes for CASSPRQGTTSTDTQYF.

There are a few counts of this clonotype. The J gene is TRBJ2-5, the V gene TRBV11-2, with D perhaps matching TRBD2 (6 bases). Trimming removed 0 bases at V and 4 bases at J, with 12 bases between. The CDR3 loop spans 15 amino acids. Germline CDR1 and CDR2: SGHAT and FQNNGV. DNA for the CDR3: TGTGCCAGCAGCTTAGACGGCGGGAAGGGAGAGACCCAGTACTTC. Protein: CASSLDGGKGETQYF.

This clonotype has only a few counts. The rearrangement links TRBV9 to TRBJ2-1; 7 bases fit TRBD2. Germline assignment: CDR1 SGDLS and CDR2 YYNGEE. V lost 4 bases and J lost 0; bases outside the gene matches: 7. The CDR3 loop spans 16 amino acids. CDR3 nucleotides: TGTGCCAGCAGCACCTCGGGAGGAGGCTCCTACAATGAGCAGTTCTTC. Its protein product is CASSTSGGGSYNEQFF. Filled out from reference TRBV9 and TRBJ2-1, the complete variable domain reads DSGVTQTPKHLITATGQRVTLRCSPRSGDLSVYWYQQSLDQGLQFLIQYYNGEERAKGNILERFSAQQFPDLHSELNLSSLELGDSALYFCASSTSGGGSYNEQFFGPGTRLTVL.

The chain has TRBV4-3 and TRBJ2-6; no clear D. V was trimmed by 0 bases and J by 2 bases, leaving 8 bases between them. The CDR3 covers 16 residues. From germline, CDR1 is LGHNA and CDR2 YSLEER. CDR3 bases: TGCGCCAGCAGCCAAGATATTGCGACTGGGGCCAACGTCCTGACTTTC. Protein sequence: CASSQDIATGANVLTF.

This clonotype showed up just a few times. The V and J genes are TRBV28 and TRBJ2-3, with 9 bases identical to TRBD1. The germline CDR1 and CDR2 sequences are MDHEN and SYDVKM. J was trimmed by 6 bases and V by 4 bases; bases with no gene match: 14. The CDR3 length is 17 residues. The chain's CDR3 is CASSSPNLGQGVDTQYF. CDR3 bases: TGTGCCAGCAGTTCTCCAAACTTGGGACAGGGAGTGGATACGCAGTATTTT.

As to this clonotype: A much larger clone sits a single nucleotide away, making a read error possible. The chain couples TRBV7-2 to TRBJ2-1; TRBD2 agrees at 7 bases. V was clipped by 2 bases and J by 3 bases; unmatched bases: 10. This CDR3 has 17 residues. Germline CDR1 reads SGHTA; CDR2 reads FQGNSA. The CDR3 region has the DNA TGTGCCAGCAGCTTAAGTCGTCGAGCGGGAAACTACAATGAGCAGTTCTTC. This encodes CASSLSRRAGNYNEQFF. The whole variable domain, filled in from reference TRBV7-2 and TRBJ2-1, reads GAGVSQSPSNKVTEKGKDVELRCDPISGHTALYWYRQSLGQGLEFLIYFQGNSAPDKSGLPSDRFSAERTGGSVSTLTIQRTQQEDSAVYLCASSLSRRAGNYNEQFFGPGTRLTVL.